These 13 T cell receptor beta chains were all obtained from the same sample, sequenced in a study of blood T cell repertoires in COVID-19. The assay was immunoSEQ multiplex PCR, and TCRdb's table has in-frame clones only and misses some. Among around 250,000 clones listed, around 84% were seen once. Sequenced: peripheral blood. These receptors all come from a woman aged 40-49 years who had recovered from COVID-19.

The gene calls are TRBV7-9 and TRBJ1-1, with 9 nucleotides matching TRBD1. Germline V gene sequence: CDR1 SEHNR, CDR2 FQNEAQ (reference sequence). V trimming: 5 bases; J trimming: 11 bases; junction bases outside the gene matches: 9. The CDR3 totals 13 residues. The CDR3 DNA is TGTGCCAGCAGCCCAGGACAGGGGCAAGATGCTTTCTTT. It codes for CASSPGQGQDAFF.

The gene calls are TRBV5-6 and TRBJ1-6; 7 bases line up with TRBD1. The germline gives CDR1 SGHDT, CDR2 YYEEEE. The CDR3 contains 14 residues. V lost 3 bases to trimming and J lost 7 bases; unmatched junction nucleotides: 4. The CDR3 is CASSSDRENSPLHF. The DNA of the CDR3 is TGTGCCAGCAGCTCTGACAGGGAGAATTCACCCCTCCACTTT.

The rearrangement links TRBV19 to TRBJ1-3; D perhaps matches TRBD1 (6 bases). CDR3 length equals 13 residues. The germline V gene has CDR1 LNHDA and CDR2 SQIVND (reference sequence). Between the trimmed V and J ends, which lost 9 bases and 1 base, there was a span of 10 bases. The CDR3 DNA reads TGTGCCAGCCGGGACATTTCTGGAAACACCATATATTTT. Its protein is CASRDISGNTIYF.

The genes are TRBV27 and TRBJ2-2; 12 bases match TRBD1. The trim removed 4 bases at V and 9 bases at J, leaving 9 bases unmatched. Germline CDR1 reads MNHEY; CDR2 reads SMNVEV (reference sequence). This CDR3 spans 16 amino acids. The CDR3, as DNA: TGTGCCAGCAGTTCCCCCTGGGACAGGGGGCACCGGGAGCTGTTTTTT. This encodes CASSSPWDRGHRELFF.

The V and J genes are TRBV5-4 and TRBJ1-2; 7 bases match TRBD1. V dropped 5 bases and J dropped 3; count of bases not matched to a gene: 10. The germline V gene encodes CDR1 SGHNT and CDR2 YYREEE (reference sequence). This CDR3 is 15 amino acids long. The CDR3 sequence: CASRRQGEYDYGYTF. DNA of the CDR3: TGTGCCAGCAGGCGCCAGGGGGAATACGACTATGGCTACACCTTC. Full variable domain (outside the CDR3, taken from reference TRBV5-4 and TRBJ1-2): ETGVTQSPTHLIKTRGQQVTLRCSSQSGHNTVSWYQQALGQGPQFIFQYYREEENGRGNFPPRFSGLQFPNYSSELNVNALELDDSALYLCASRRQGEYDYGYTFGSGTRLTVV.

The chain recombines TRBV6-6 with TRBJ1-2; D unresolved. The CDR3 consists of 15 residues. Deletions cut 6 bases from V and 4 bases from J, with 18 bases between. Germline CDR1 and CDR2: MNHNY and SVGAGI (reference sequence). CDR3 DNA sequence: TGTGCCAGCAGCCCCTCGGGGAGCAACCTCTATGGCTACACCTTC. Translation gives CASSPSGSNLYGYTF.

This chain uses TRBV6-5 with TRBJ2-7; 7 nucleotides align to TRBD2. Germline V CDR1 and CDR2: MNHEY, SVGAGI. The CDR3 has 12 residues. V gave up 8 bases and J gave up 6 bases; unmatched junction bases: 7. CDR3: CASRKRGTEQYF. CDR3 in DNA: TGTGCCAGCCGGAAGCGGGGTACCGAGCAGTACTTC.

The rearrangement joins TRBV6-5 to TRBJ2-7, with D possibly being TRBD1 (6 bases). This CDR3 comprises 13 residues. CDR1 is MNHEY and CDR2 is SVGAGI in the germline V gene. The V end was cut by 6 bases, the J end by 2 bases, with 11 bases between. In nucleotides, the CDR3 is TGTGCCAGCAGAATGGACAGCACCTACGAGCAGTACTTC. Its protein product is CASRMDSTYEQYF.

The rearrangement joins TRBV12-3 or TRBV12-4 to TRBJ2-7; no firm D call. Trimming removed 1 base at V and 1 base at J, with 5 bases between. The length of the CDR3 is 13 residues. The CDR3 DNA follows: TGTGCCAGCAGTTTAGACCTATCCTACGAGCAGTACTTC. Its protein product is CASSLDLSYEQYF.

This chain connects TRBV12-3 or TRBV12-4 to TRBJ1-2, with D possibly matching TRBD1 (5 bases). The V and J ends lost 7 bases and 3 bases respectively, with 12 bases between them. The CDR3 totals 13 residues. CDR3 residues: CASTIDSDYGYTF. The CDR3 DNA is TGTGCCAGCACCATCGACAGCGACTATGGCTACACCTTC.

The V call is TRBV30, the J call TRBJ2-3; 7 positions agree with TRBD2. The CDR3 totals 11 residues. CDR1 and CDR2 from the germline V gene are GTSNPN and SVGIG (reference sequence). Trimming at V came to 4 bases and at J to 11 bases, leaving 6 bases not matched to a gene. CDR3 amino acids: CAWMRETLQYF. In nucleotides, the CDR3 is TGTGCCTGGATGCGGGAGACCTTGCAGTATTTT.

The rearrangement uses TRBV5-1 and TRBJ1-2; TRBD1 might be the D (6 bases). The germline CDR1 and CDR2 sequences are SGHRS and YFSETQ. V dropped 0 bases and J dropped 8 bases, with 17 bases sitting between them. The CDR3 contains 15 residues. CDR3 bases: TGCGCCAGCAGCTTGGAAACAGGGAATCTGAGGGGCTACACCTTC. This translates into CASSLETGNLRGYTF.

This clone occurred once. V is TRBV18 and J is TRBJ2-3; TRBD2 might be the D (5 bases). Trimming removed 3 bases from V and 5 bases from J, with 9 bases in between. Per germline, CDR1 KGHSH and CDR2 LQKENI. The CDR3 totals 13 residues. The CDR3 region is CASSPRAGDTQYF. As DNA, the CDR3 is TGTGCCAGCTCACCGAGGGCTGGAGATACGCAGTATTTT.